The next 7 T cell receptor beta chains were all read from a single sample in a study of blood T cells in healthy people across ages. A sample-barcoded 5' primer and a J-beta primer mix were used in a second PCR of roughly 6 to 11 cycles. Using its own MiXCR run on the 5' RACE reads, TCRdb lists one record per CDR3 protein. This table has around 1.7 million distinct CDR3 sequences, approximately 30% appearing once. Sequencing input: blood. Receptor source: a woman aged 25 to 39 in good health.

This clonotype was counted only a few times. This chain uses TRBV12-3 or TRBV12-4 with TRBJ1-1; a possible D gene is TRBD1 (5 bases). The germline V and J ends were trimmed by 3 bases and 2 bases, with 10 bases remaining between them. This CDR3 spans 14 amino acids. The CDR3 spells CASSLETVNTEAFF. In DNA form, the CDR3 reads TGTGCCAGCAGTTTGGAGACAGTTAACACTGAAGCTTTCTTT.

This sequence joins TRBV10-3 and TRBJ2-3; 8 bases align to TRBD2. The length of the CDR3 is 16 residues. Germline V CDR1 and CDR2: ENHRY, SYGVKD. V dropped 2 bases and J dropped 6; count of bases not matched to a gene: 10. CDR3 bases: TGTGCCATCAGTGAGGGGTCAGCGGGAGCGGGGGATACGCAGTATTTT. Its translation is CAISEGSAGAGDTQYF.

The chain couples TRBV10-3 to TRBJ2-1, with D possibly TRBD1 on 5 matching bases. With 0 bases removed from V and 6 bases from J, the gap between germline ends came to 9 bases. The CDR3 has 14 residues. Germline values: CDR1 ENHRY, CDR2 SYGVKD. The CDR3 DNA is TGTGCCATCAGTGAGTCAGGGGTTCGCAATGAGCAGTTCTTC. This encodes CAISESGVRNEQFF.

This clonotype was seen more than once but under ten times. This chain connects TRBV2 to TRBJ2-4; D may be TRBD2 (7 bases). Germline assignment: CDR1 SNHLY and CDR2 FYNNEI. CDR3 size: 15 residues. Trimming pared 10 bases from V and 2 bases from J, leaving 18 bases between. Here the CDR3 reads CATYGGRSTKNIQYF. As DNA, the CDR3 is TGTGCCACGTACGGGGGGCGATCTACCAAAAACATTCAGTACTTC.

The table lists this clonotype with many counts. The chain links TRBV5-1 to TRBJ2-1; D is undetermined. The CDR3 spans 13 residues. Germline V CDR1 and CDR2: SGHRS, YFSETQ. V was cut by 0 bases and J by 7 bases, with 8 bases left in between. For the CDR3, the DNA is TGCGCCAGCAGCTTGGAAGGACGAAATGAGCAGTTCTTC. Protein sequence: CASSLEGRNEQFF.

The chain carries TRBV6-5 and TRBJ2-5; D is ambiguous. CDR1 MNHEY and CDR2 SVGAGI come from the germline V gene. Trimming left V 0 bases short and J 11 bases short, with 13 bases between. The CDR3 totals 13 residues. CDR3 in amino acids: CASSYSDGTPQYF. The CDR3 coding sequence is TGTGCCAGCAGTTACTCGGACGGTACTCCACAGTACTTC.

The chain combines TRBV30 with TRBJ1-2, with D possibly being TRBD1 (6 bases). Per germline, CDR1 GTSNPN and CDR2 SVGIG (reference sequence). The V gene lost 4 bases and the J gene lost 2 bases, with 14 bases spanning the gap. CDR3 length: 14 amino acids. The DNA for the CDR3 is TGTGCCTGGAACCTCTGGACAGCCAACTATGGCTACACCTTC. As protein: CAWNLWTANYGYTF.